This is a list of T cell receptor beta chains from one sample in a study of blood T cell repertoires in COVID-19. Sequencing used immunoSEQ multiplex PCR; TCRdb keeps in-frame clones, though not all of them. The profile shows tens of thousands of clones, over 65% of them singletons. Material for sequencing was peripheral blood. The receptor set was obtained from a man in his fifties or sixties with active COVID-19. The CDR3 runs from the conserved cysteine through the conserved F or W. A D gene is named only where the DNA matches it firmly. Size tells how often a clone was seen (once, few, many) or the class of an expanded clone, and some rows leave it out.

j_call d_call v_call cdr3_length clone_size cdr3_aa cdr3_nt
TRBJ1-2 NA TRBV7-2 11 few CASSFRGGYTF TGTGCCAGCAGCTTCAGGGGCGGCTACACCTTC
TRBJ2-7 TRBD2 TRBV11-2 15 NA CASSLVAGGSYEQYF TGTGCCAGCAGCTTAGTTGCGGGGGGGTCCTACGAGCAGTACTTC
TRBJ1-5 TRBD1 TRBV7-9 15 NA CASSLVGGGGQPQHF TGTGCCAGCAGCTTAGTCGGAGGGGGCGGTCAGCCCCAGCATTTT
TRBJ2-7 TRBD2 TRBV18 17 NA CASSPRLGRGPSYEQYF TGTGCCAGCTCACCCCGCCTAGGGAGGGGCCCCTCCTACGAGCAGTACTTC
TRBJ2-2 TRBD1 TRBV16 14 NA CASSPTGTTGELFF TGTGCCAGCAGCCCGACAGGGACCACCGGGGAGCTGTTTTTT
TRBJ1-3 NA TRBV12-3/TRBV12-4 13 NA CASQSFSGNTIYF TGTGCCTCCCAGTCCTTCTCTGGAAACACCATATATTTT
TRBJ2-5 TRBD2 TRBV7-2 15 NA CASSFSGGGQETQYF TGTGCCAGCAGCTTTAGCGGGGGGGGGCAAGAGACCCAGTACTTC
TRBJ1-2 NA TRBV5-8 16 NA CASTSWGRMNNYGYTF TGTGCCAGCACCTCTTGGGGCAGGATGAATAACTATGGCTACACCTTC
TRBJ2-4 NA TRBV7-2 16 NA CASSPGVGLPENIQYF TGTGCCAGCAGCCCCGGCGTCGGACTGCCCGAAAACATTCAGTACTTC
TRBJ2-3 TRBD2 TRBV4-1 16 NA CASSQVVVAGEGTQYF TGCGCCAGCAGCCAAGTAGTAGTAGCGGGAGAAGGGACGCAGTATTTT
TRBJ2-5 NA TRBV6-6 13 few CASSPPGRETQYF TGTGCCAGCAGTCCACCAGGGCGAGAGACCCAGTACTTC
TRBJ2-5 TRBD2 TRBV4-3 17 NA CASSPGDSGGRGETQYF TGCGCCAGCAGCCCCGGGGATAGCGGGGGTAGGGGGGAGACCCAGTACTTC
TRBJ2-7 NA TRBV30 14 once CAWSFGHRDHEQYF TGTGCCTGGAGTTTTGGACACAGGGATCACGAGCAGTACTTC
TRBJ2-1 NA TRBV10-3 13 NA CAISESERKEQFF TGTGCCATCAGTGAGTCCGAGCGGAAGGAGCAGTTCTTC
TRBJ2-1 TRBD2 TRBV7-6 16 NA CASSPASGRSLNEQFF TGTGCCAGCAGCCCGGCTAGCGGGAGGAGCCTCAATGAGCAGTTCTTC
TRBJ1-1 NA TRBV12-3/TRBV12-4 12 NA CASTGESTEAFF TGTGCCAGCACCGGGGAAAGCACTGAAGCTTTCTTT
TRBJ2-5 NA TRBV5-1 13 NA CASRRQVQETQYF TGCGCCAGCCGCCGTCAGGTCCAAGAGACCCAGTACTTC
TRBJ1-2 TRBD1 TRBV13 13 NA CASSLGTGEGYTF TGTGCCAGCAGCTTAGGTACAGGGGAAGGCTACACCTTC
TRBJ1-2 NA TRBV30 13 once CAWRNPSLYGYTF TGTGCCTGGAGGAATCCGAGCCTATATGGCTACACCTTC
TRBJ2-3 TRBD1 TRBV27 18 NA CASSSSYQTGSVIDTQYF TGTGCCAGCAGTTCGAGTTATCAGACAGGGTCGGTTATAGATACGCAGTATTTT
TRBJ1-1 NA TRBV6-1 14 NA CASSEGPLNTEAFF TGTGCCAGCAGTGAAGGTCCGTTGAACACTGAAGCTTTCTTT
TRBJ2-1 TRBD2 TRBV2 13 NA CARGASGRHEQFF TGTGCCAGGGGGGCTAGCGGGAGGCATGAGCAGTTCTTC
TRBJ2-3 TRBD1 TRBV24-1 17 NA CATSDTLGQGGTDTQYF TGTGCCACCAGTGACACCTTGGGACAGGGGGGGACAGATACGCAGTATTTT
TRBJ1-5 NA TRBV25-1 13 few CASSERSNQPQHF TGTGCCAGCAGTGAGCGAAGCAATCAGCCCCAGCATTTT
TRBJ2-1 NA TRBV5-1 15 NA CASSLGLLRRDEQFF TGCGCCAGCAGCTTAGGACTACTAAGACGGGATGAGCAGTTCTTC
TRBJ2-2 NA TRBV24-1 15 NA CATSGAETNTGELFF TGTGCCACCAGTGGGGCCGAGACAAACACCGGGGAGCTGTTTTTT
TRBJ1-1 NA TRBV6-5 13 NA CASSLTGNTEAFF TGTGCCAGCAGCCTAACAGGGAACACTGAAGCTTTCTTT
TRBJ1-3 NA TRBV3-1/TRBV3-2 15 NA CASSHDTGSGNTIYF TGTGCCAGCAGCCATGATACAGGTTCTGGAAACACCATATATTTT
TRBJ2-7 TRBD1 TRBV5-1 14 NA CASSLAQGAFEQYF TGCGCCAGCAGCTTGGCACAGGGGGCCTTCGAGCAGTACTTC
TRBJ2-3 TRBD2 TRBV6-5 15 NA CASSPSGDNTDTQYF TGTGCCAGCAGTCCTAGCGGGGATAACACAGATACGCAGTATTTT
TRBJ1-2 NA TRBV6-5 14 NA CASSRSTDPHGYTF TGTGCCAGCAGTAGATCGACAGACCCTCATGGCTACACCTTC
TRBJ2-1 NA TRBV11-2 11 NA CASRSGIEQFF TGTGCCAGCAGGAGCGGTATTGAGCAGTTCTTC
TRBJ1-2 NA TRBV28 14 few CASTPDSTYQGYTF TGTGCCAGCACCCCGGACAGCACCTATCAGGGCTACACCTTC
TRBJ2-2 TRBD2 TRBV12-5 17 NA CASGLTLAGGETGELFF TGTGCTAGTGGTTTGACTCTAGCGGGAGGGGAAACCGGGGAGCTGTTTTTT
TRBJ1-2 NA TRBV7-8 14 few CASSLGPRDYGYTF TGTGCCAGCAGCTTAGGACCCAGGGACTATGGCTACACCTTC
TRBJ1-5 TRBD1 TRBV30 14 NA CAWSVSRGQQPQHF TGTGCCTGGAGTGTATCTAGGGGACAGCAGCCCCAGCATTTT
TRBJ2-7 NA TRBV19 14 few CASSLQGTTYEQYF TGTGCCAGTAGTCTGCAGGGGACGACCTACGAGCAGTACTTC
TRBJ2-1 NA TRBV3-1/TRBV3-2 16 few CASSSSGHSHGDEQFF TGTGCCAGCAGCTCCTCTGGGCACTCTCACGGCGATGAGCAGTTCTTC
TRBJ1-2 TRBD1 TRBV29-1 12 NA CSVAQGNYGYTF TGCAGCGTTGCACAGGGGAACTATGGCTACACCTTC
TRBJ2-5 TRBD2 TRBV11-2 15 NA CASSFLAGGKETQYF TGTGCCAGCAGCTTCCTAGCGGGGGGTAAAGAGACCCAGTACTTC
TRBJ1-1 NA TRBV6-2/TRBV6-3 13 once CASSKYMNTEAFF TGTGCCAGCAGTAAGTACATGAACACTGAAGCTTTCTTT
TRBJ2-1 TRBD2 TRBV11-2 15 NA CASSTGSGTGNEQFF TGTGCCAGCTCGACGGGGAGCGGGACGGGGAATGAGCAGTTCTTC
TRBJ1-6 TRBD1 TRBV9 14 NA CASSAWDRVGPLHF TGTGCCAGCAGCGCCTGGGACAGGGTGGGACCCCTCCACTTT
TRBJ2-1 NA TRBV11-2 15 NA CASSGGTESWNEQFF TGTGCCAGCAGCGGGGGGACGGAGTCTTGGAATGAGCAGTTCTTC
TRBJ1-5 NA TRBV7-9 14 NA CASSLGSGHQPQHF TGTGCCAGCAGCTTAGGGAGCGGCCATCAGCCCCAGCATTTT
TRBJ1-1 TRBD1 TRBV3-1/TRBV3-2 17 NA CASSQGVRDSLNTEAFF TGTGCCAGCAGCCAAGGTGTCAGGGACAGCCTGAACACTGAAGCTTTCTTT
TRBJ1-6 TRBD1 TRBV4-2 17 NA CASSQDRTGTANSPLHF TGTGCCAGCAGCCAAGATAGAACCGGGACAGCTAATTCACCCCTCCACTTT
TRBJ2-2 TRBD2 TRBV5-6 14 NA CASSLAGATGELFF TGTGCCAGCAGCTTAGCGGGGGCCACCGGGGAGCTGTTTTTT